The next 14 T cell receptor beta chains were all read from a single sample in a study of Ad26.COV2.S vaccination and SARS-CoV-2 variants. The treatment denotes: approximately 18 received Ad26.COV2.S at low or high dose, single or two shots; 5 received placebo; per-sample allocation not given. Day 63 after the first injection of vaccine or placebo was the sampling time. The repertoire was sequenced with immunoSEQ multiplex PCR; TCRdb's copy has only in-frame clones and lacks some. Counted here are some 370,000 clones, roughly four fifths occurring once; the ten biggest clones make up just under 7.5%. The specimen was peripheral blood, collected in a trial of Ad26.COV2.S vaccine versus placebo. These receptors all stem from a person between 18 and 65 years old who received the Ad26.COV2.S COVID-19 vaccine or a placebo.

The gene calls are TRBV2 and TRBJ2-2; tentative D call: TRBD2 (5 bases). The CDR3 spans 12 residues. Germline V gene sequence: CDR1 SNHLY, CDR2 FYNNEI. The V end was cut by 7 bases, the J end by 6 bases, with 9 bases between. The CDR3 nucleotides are TGTGCCAGCAAGAGGGTAGCCGGGGAGCTGTTTTTT. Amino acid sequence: CASKRVAGELFF. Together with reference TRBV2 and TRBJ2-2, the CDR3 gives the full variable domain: EPEVTQTPSHQVTQMGQEVILRCVPISNHLYFYWYRQILGQKVEFLVSFYNNEISEKSEIFDDQFSVERPDGSNFTLKIRSTKLEDSAMYFCASKRVAGELFFGEGSRLTVL.

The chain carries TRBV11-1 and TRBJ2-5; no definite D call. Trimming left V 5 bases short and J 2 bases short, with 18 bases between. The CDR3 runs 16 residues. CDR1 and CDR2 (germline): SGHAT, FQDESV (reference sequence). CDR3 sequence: CASSPPGLGIQETQYF. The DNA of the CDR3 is TGTGCCAGCAGCCCTCCTGGGCTGGGAATTCAAGAGACCCAGTACTTC.

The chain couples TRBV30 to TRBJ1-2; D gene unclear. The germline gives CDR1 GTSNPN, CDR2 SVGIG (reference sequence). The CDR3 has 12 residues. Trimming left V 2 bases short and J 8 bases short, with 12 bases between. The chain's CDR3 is CAWSISLAGYTF. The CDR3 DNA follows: TGTGCCTGGAGTATCTCTTTAGCGGGCTACACCTTC.

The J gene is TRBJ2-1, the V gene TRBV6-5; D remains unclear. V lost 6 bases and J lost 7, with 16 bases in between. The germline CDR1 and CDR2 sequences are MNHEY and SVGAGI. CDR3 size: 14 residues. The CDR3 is CASRTRKGLNEQFF. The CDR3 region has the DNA TGTGCCAGCAGGACCAGGAAAGGTCTTAATGAGCAGTTCTTC.

As DNA, the CDR3 is TGTGCCAGCAGTTACAGCGGGAGGGCCTACGAGCAGTACTTC. It codes for CASSYSGRAYEQYF. The chain combines TRBV6-6 with TRBJ2-7; 10 nucleotides match TRBD2. V was clipped by 2 bases and J by 2 bases; unmatched bases: 0. The CDR3 has 14 residues. Germline values: CDR1 MNHNY, CDR2 SVGAGI (reference sequence).

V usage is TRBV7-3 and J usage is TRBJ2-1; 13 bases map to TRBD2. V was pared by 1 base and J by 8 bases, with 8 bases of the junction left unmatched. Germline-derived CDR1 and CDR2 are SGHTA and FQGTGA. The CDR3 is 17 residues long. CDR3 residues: CASSLIASTSGRYEQFF. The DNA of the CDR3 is TGTGCCAGCAGCTTAATAGCTTCGACTAGCGGGAGGTATGAGCAGTTCTTC.

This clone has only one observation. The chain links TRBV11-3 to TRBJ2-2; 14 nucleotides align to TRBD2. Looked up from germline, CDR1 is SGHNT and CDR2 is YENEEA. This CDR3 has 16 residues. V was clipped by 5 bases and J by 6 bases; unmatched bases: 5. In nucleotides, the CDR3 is TGTGCCAGCAGCCCGGGACTAGCGGGAGTTTCCGGGGAGCTGTTTTTT. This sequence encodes CASSPGLAGVSGELFF.

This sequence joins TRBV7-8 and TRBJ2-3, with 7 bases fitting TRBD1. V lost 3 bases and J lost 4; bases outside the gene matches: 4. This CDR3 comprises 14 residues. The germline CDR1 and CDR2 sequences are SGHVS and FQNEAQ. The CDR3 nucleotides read TGTGCCAGCAGCTTCCGACAGGGCGCAGATACGCAGTATTTT. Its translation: CASSFRQGADTQYF.

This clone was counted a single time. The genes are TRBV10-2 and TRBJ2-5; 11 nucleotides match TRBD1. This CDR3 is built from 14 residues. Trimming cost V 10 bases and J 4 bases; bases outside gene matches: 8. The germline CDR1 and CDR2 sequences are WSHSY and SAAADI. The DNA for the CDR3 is TGCGCCACCTTGGACAGGGGGCGGGGAGAGACCCAGTACTTC. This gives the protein CATLDRGRGETQYF.

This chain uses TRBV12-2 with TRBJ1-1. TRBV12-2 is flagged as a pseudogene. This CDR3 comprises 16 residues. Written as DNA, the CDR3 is TGTGCAAGTCGCCACCCTTTAGCCAGCGGGAACACTGAAGCTTTCTTT. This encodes CASRHPLASGNTEAFF.

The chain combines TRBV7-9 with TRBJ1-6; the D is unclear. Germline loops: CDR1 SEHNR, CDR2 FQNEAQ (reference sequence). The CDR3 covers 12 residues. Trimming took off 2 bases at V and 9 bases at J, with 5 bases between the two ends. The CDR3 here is CASSLSSSPLHF. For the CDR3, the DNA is TGTGCCAGCAGCTTATCCTCTTCACCCCTCCACTTT.

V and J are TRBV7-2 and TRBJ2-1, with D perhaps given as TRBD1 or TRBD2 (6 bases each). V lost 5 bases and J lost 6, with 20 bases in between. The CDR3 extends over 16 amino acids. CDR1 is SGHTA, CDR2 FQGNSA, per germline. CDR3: CASSPRGQVLGNEQFF. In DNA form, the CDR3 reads TGTGCCAGCAGCCCACGGGGGCAGGTCTTGGGCAATGAGCAGTTCTTC.

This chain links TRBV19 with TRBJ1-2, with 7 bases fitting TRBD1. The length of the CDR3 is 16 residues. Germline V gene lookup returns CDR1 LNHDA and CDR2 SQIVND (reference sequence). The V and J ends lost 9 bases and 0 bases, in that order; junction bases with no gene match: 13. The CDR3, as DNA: TGTGCCAGCCTTGGGGGACAGCACTTATCTAACTATGGCTACACCTTC. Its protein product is CASLGGQHLSNYGYTF.

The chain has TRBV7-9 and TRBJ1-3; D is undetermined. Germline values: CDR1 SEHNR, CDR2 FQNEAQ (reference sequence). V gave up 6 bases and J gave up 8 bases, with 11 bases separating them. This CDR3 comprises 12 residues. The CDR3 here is CASRHNRDTIYF. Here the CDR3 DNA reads TGTGCCAGCAGACACAATAGGGACACCATATATTTT.